The 15 T cell receptor beta chains in this list originate from one sample, sequenced in a study of early T cells in non-severe SARS-CoV-2 infection. TCRdb fed the 5' RACE reads into MiXCR, producing one record per CDR3 protein. The repertoire holds about 35,000 distinct CDR3 sequences, with over 4.5% as singletons. Source material: whole blood. All receptors derive from an adult who was a healthcare worker with PCR-confirmed SARS-CoV-2 infection or an uninfected control (not recorded which).

This clonotype was recorded a few times. The V gene is TRBV6-1, the J gene TRBJ1-1; D is possibly TRBD1 (5 bases). The CDR3 totals 16 residues. V was cut by 1 base and J by 4 bases, with 16 bases left in between. The germline V gene has CDR1 MNHNS and CDR2 SASEGT. Here the CDR3 reads CASSEGSGGGGTEAFF. DNA for the CDR3: TGTGCCAGCAGTGAAGGGTCCGGCGGGGGTGGCACTGAAGCTTTCTTT.

This clonotype occurred many times. The V gene is TRBV20-1, the J gene TRBJ1-1; the D is unclear. The CDR3 has 13 residues. CDR1 is DFQATT and CDR2 is SNEGSKA in the germline V gene (reference sequence). With 3 bases removed from V and 5 bases from J, the gap between germline ends came to 13 bases. In DNA form, the CDR3 reads TGCAGTGCTAGTTCGGTGGTTGGGACTGAAGCTTTCTTT. This sequence encodes CSASSVVGTEAFF.

Many counts were recorded for this clonotype. This sequence joins TRBV29-1 and TRBJ2-5; D might be TRBD2 (5 bases). The CDR3 contains 14 residues. Germline V gives CDR1 SQVTM, CDR2 ANQGSEA. V was pared by 0 bases and J by 6 bases, with 14 bases between. In nucleotides, the CDR3 is TGCAGCGTTGAAGAGTCACCGGGAAGGAAGACCCAGTACTTC. Translating gives CSVEESPGRKTQYF.

This clonotype was detected many times. The rearrangement uses TRBV6-1 and TRBJ1-2, with D perhaps matching TRBD1 (6 bases). The CDR3 length is 15 residues. Germline V gene data show CDR1 as MNHNS and CDR2 as SASEGT. V shed 1 base and J shed 4 bases, with 13 bases lying between them. This chain's CDR3 is CASSEGVTGSYGYTF. As DNA, the CDR3 is TGTGCCAGCAGTGAAGGAGTGACAGGTTCCTATGGCTACACCTTC.

This clonotype occurred many times. This chain uses TRBV7-9 with TRBJ1-1; unclear D gene. The CDR3 loop spans 13 amino acids. Looked up from germline, CDR1 is SEHNR and CDR2 is FQNEAQ (reference sequence). V lost 3 bases, J lost 1 base, and 6 bases lay in between. In nucleotides, the CDR3 is TGTGCCAGCAGCTTCGCAGGGAACACTGAAGCTTTCTTT. Translated: CASSFAGNTEAFF.

The chain joins TRBV2 to TRBJ2-1, with D perhaps matching TRBD1 (6 bases). V gave up 3 bases and J gave up 2 bases, with 11 bases separating them. This CDR3 region has 15 residues. The germline V gene has CDR1 SNHLY and CDR2 FYNNEI. CDR3 in amino acids: CASSDLGATYNEQFF. CDR3 coding DNA: TGTGCCAGCAGTGATTTGGGGGCTACCTACAATGAGCAGTTCTTC. The whole variable domain, remainder taken from reference TRBV2 and TRBJ2-1, is EPEVTQTPSHQVTQMGQEVILRCVPISNHLYFYWYRQILGQKVEFLVSFYNNEISEKSEIFDDQFSVERPDGSNFTLKIRSTKLEDSAMYFCASSDLGATYNEQFFGPGTRLTVL.

This clonotype was counted between two and nine times. The gene calls are TRBV20-1 and TRBJ2-7, with D perhaps TRBD1 or TRBD2 (5 bases each). The V end lost 6 bases, the J end lost 4 bases, and 13 bases lay between the germline ends. CDR3 size: 12 residues. Germline V gene sequence: CDR1 DFQATT, CDR2 SNEGSKA (reference sequence). CDR3 bases: TGCAGTGCGAGGGGACGAGAATACGAGCAGTACTTC. Residues: CSARGREYEQYF.

This chain joins TRBV20-1 and TRBJ1-5, with D possibly matching TRBD1 (6 bases). Germline V gene data show CDR1 as DFQATT and CDR2 as SNEGSKA (reference sequence). Trimming removed 3 bases from V and 1 base from J, with 10 bases in between. The CDR3 consists of 14 residues. CDR3 in amino acids: CSASTGSSNQPQHF. The CDR3 nucleotides are TGCAGTGCTAGTACAGGGTCGAGCAATCAGCCCCAGCATTTT.

Many counts were recorded for this clonotype. This rearrangement joins TRBV12-3 or TRBV12-4 to TRBJ2-1, with D unclear. There are 15 residues in the CDR3. V was pared by 1 base and J by 4 bases, with 11 bases between. CDR3 sequence (DNA): TGTGCCAGCAGTTTAGGGCCGCTGAAGTACAATGAGCAGTTCTTC. Amino acid sequence: CASSLGPLKYNEQFF.

This clonotype was seen many times. The chain carries TRBV4-3 and TRBJ2-1; TRBD1 might be the D (5 bases). With 0 bases removed from V and 0 bases from J, the gap between germline ends came to 9 bases. The CDR3 is 16 amino acids. Germline CDR1 is LGHNA and CDR2 is YSLEER. The chain's CDR3 is CASSQDLGASYNEQFF. The CDR3 DNA follows: TGCGCCAGCAGCCAAGATCTTGGGGCCTCCTACAATGAGCAGTTCTTC.

The gene calls are TRBV7-9 and TRBJ1-1; D perhaps matches TRBD1 (5 bases). The CDR3 contains 17 residues. Trimming cost V 4 bases and J 6 bases, with 24 bases left between them. CDR1 is SEHNR, CDR2 FQNEAQ, per germline (reference sequence). Here the CDR3 DNA reads TGTGCCAGCAGCTCCCTGGGCAGGGTTGGATTTCGCGCTGAAGCTTTCTTT. This encodes CASSSLGRVGFRAEAFF. Full variable domain (remainder filled in from reference TRBV7-9 and TRBJ1-1): DTGVSQNPRHKITKRGQNVTFRCDPISEHNRLYWYRQTLGQGPEFLTYFQNEAQLEKSRLLSDRFSAERPKGSFSTLEIQRTEQGDSAMYLCASSSLGRVGFRAEAFFGQGTRLTVV.

The genes are TRBV6-2 or TRBV6-3 and TRBJ2-2, with D possibly TRBD2 on 6 matching bases. With 0 bases removed from V and 4 bases from J, the gap between germline ends came to 9 bases. The length of the CDR3 is 15 residues. Germline V CDR1 and CDR2: MNHEY, SVGEGT. The CDR3 is CASSYSGLPTGELFF. CDR3 sequence (DNA): TGTGCCAGCAGTTACTCGGGACTCCCCACCGGGGAGCTGTTTTTT.

About this clonotype itself: A much larger clone lies one base from this, so it may be a read error. The chain combines TRBV29-1 with TRBJ1-2; D uncertain. This CDR3 has 17 residues. The V gene's germline CDR1 is SQVTM and CDR2 ANQGSEA. V lost 6 bases and J lost 1, with 24 bases in between. In DNA, the CDR3 is TGCAGCGTATCCCATCTGGAACTAGGACCGAATAACTATGGCTACACCTTC. It codes for CSVSHLELGPNNYGYTF. Variable domain in full (rest from reference TRBV29-1 and TRBJ1-2): SAVISQKPSRDICQRGTSLTIQCQVDSQVTMMFWYRQQPGQSLTLIATANQGSEATYESGFVIDKFPISRPNLTFSTLTVSNMSPEDSSIYLCSVSHLELGPNNYGYTFGSGTRLTVV.

The genes are TRBV2 and TRBJ2-7; D gene uncertain. The CDR3 contains 13 residues. With 5 bases removed from V and 3 bases from J, the gap between germline ends came to 11 bases. Per germline, CDR1 SNHLY and CDR2 FYNNEI. The CDR3 reads CASSQNLYYEQYF. CDR3 coding DNA: TGTGCCAGCAGTCAGAACCTTTACTACGAGCAGTACTTC.

The chain joins TRBV18 to TRBJ2-1; D perhaps matches TRBD2 (6 bases). CDR3 size: 16 residues. CDR1 and CDR2 (germline): KGHSH, LQKENI. V lost 0 bases, J lost 1 base, and 10 bases lay in between. Written as DNA, the CDR3 is TGTGCCAGCTCACCACCCGGGACTCAGTCCTACAATGAGCAGTTCTTC. Amino acids: CASSPPGTQSYNEQFF.